Here is one TCR beta chain with its context. There is no known antigen for this receptor. Per-nucleotide qualities are absent, and no much larger clonotype sits a single base away. The identical CDR3 is also encoded by other nucleotide sequences in the sample. The donors were healthy, HIV-negative adults with no recently reported acute infections or vaccinations. All donors were Caucasian adults living in Nashville, Tennessee, USA. Magnetic negative selection was used to enrich CD4+ T cells, after which naive cells were positively selected on CD45RA and the negative fraction became the memory subset. Blood was collected by leukapheresis, and PBMCs were isolated by Ficoll-Histopaque density gradient centrifugation and then cryopreserved in liquid nitrogen vapor phase. Analytical flow cytometry was used to check the purity and quantity of every magnetically sorted T cell population. Each sorted fraction had its genomic DNA isolated and then quantified by UV absorbance on a Nanodrop 2000c.

Using the deep immunoSEQ assay, TCR CDR3 regions were amplified from genomic DNA by multiplex PCR. For each cell subset, the extracted genomic DNA was distributed evenly across all wells of several immunoSEQ 96-well plates, and each plate served as one replicate. For sorted subsets, 200 to 250 ng genomic DNA, equal to 30,000 to 35,000 T cell genomes, was loaded into each replicate PCR. Purified libraries were quantified with a Qubit 3.0 fluorometer, sized on a Bioanalyzer 2100, and re-quantified with the KAPA Library Quantification kit. A separate single-read 150-cycle Illumina NextSeq 550 flow cell was used to sequence each immunoSEQ 96-well plate. The study's own analysis went as follows. Because only junctional sequences without quality scores were contained in the immunoSEQ output, filtering matching that applied to full-length reads could not be performed. Sequences were annotated with PyIR, a Python wrapper for IgBLAST v1.9, using IMGT germline references to assign V/J genes and CDR3. Any read was removed if the V/J assignment was weak (E-value above 1e-6), the CDR3 was missing, or the read contained stop codons, out-of-frame junctions, or ambiguous translated residues. V3J clonotypes were defined as sequences sharing the same inferred V gene, J gene, and CDR3 amino acid sequence. Percentage overlap between repertoires was computed as shared unique clonotypes divided by the size of the smaller repertoire. Repertoire richness was assessed with RTK rarefaction, the Chao1 estimator, and Recon v2.1 estimates of unobserved clonotypes. For all TCRbeta clonotypes obtained by the gDNA method from a handful of donors, generation probabilities were computed with OLGA. TCRdb stores this immuneACCESS table with in-frame sequences only. Part of the clones is absent; in the studies checked, under half of the shortfall reflects unresolved V genes, and no reason is known for the rest. V, J and clone size were drawn from that table, and D and trimming were deduced from the DNA. The sample includes some 1 million clones, with around 75% observed a single time. The biggest ten clones account for about 1.5% of the sample.

The sample is drawn from a study of shared clonotypes between healthy human individuals (dated by TCRdb to 2018 to 2020). A note on the overall study: The cohort included three men and a couple of women between 18 and 49 years of age. The study deeply sequenced blood TCR repertoires of about five healthy adults to estimate repertoire size and the extent of clonotype sharing between individuals. Leukapheresis yielded between about 0.94 and 9 billion PBMCs per donor. To increase sequencing depth and limit assay-specific biases, different laboratories used diverse techniques to prepare libraries and sequence TCR repertoires. For each donor, CD4 naive and CD4 memory were each run on three plates, CD8 naive on two plates, and CD8 memory on one plate. The paper's findings and limits, for the study overall: Naive subsets generally had larger estimated clonotype richness than memory subsets did. Sampling was restricted to blood, and TCR repertoires in tissues likely differ from the TCR repertoires found in blood. Incomplete sequencing was indicated by rarefaction of sorted-subset datasets, despite the large sequencing depth. Pairwise subsampling led to the expectation that sequencing depth would affect the degree of clonotype sharing among donors. Across a handful of donors, 4.5% to 6.5% of naive CD4, approximately 3.5% of naive CD8, 2% to 2.5% of memory CD4, and over 0.35% of memory CD8 clonotypes were shared. Because the study included only a small number of donors, the genetic and exposure-history diversity represented was limited. Clonotypes shared by all four sorted-subset donors showed higher generation probabilities than non-shared clonotypes.

CDR1 and CDR2, looked up from the germline V gene, are KGHSH and LQKENI. The CDR3 sequence holds 12 residues, the cysteine and phenylalanine included. Here the CDR3 DNA is all that survives: 36 bases in frame from base 1. V is clipped by 2 bases and J by 2 bases, and the sequence between their germline boundaries is 3 bases long. In this chain, TRBV18 is recombined with TRBJ2-5; the D gene remains uncertain. Specimen: memory CD4+ T cells sorted from blood. The cell subset or site label here, explained by the study, means: CD45RA-negative fraction. The receptor comes from a man between 18 and 29 years old in good health. The bases are TGTGCCAGCTCACCAGCACAAGAGACCCAGTACTTC. Translation gives CASSPAQETQYF.